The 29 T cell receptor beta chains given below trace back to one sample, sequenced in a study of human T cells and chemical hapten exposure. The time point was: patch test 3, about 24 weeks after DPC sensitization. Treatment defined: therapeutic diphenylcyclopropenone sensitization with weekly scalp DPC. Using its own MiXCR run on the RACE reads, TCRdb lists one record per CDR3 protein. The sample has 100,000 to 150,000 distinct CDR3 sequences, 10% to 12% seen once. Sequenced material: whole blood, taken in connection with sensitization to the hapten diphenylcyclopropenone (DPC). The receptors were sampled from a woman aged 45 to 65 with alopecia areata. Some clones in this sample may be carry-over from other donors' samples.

As DNA, the CDR3 is TGTGCCAGCACCGGTCCGGACAGCACTAACTATGGCTACACCTTC. It encodes CASTGPDSTNYGYTF. The V and J genes are TRBV28 and TRBJ1-2; possible D gene TRBD1, 6 bases. The CDR3 extends over 15 amino acids. V dropped 7 bases and J dropped 0 bases, with 15 bases sitting between them. The V gene's germline CDR1 is MDHEN and CDR2 SYDVKM.

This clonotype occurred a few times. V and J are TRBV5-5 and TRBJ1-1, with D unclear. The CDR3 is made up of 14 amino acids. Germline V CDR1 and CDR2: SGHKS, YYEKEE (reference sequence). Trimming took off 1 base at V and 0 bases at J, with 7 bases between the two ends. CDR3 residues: CASSLNSVNTEAFF. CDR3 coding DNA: TGTGCCAGCAGCTTGAACAGCGTGAACACTGAAGCTTTCTTT.

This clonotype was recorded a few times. The CDR3 nucleotides read TGTGCCAGCTCCTTTGGCTATACAGGGGACGAAAAACTGTTTTTT. Its protein is CASSFGYTGDEKLFF. The V and J genes are TRBV18 and TRBJ1-4, with TRBD1 matching 7 bases. CDR1 is KGHSH, CDR2 LQKENI, per germline. The CDR3 contains 15 residues. V lost 6 bases and J lost 8; bases outside the gene matches: 12.

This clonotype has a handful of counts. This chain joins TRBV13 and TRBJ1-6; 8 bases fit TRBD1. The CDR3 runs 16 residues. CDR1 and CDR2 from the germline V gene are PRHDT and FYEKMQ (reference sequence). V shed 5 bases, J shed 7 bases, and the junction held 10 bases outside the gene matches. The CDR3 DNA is TGTGCCAGCAGCAGTTCCAGGGGGCTGGGAAATTCACCCCTCCACTTT. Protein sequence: CASSSSRGLGNSPLHF.

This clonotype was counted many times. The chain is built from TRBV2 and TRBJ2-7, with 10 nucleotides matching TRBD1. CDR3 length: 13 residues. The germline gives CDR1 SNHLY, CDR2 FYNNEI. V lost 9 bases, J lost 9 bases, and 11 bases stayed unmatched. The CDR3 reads CASDRDRGVRQYF. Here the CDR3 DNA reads TGTGCCAGTGACCGGGACAGGGGAGTTCGGCAGTACTTC. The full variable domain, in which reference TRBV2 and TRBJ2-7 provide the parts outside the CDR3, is EPEVTQTPSHQVTQMGQEVILRCVPISNHLYFYWYRQILGQKVEFLVSFYNNEISEKSEIFDDQFSVERPDGSNFTLKIRSTKLEDSAMYFCASDRDRGVRQYFGPGTRLTVT.

DNA of the CDR3: TGTGCCAGCAGCAAAAAAGGAGGGGCGCGTAACACTGAAGCTTTCTTT. Protein sequence: CASSKKGGARNTEAFF. The chain has TRBV21-1 and TRBJ1-1; TRBD1 reflects the table's D call only, with no check against the DNA. TRBV21-1 is a recognized pseudogene. This CDR3 is built from 16 residues.

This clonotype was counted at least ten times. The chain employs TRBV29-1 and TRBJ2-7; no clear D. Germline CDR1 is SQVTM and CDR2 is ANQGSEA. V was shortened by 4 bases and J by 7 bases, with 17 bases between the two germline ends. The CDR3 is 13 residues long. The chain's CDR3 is CSVARLAGWEQYF. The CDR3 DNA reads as TGCAGCGTTGCGCGACTCGCTGGATGGGAGCAGTACTTC.

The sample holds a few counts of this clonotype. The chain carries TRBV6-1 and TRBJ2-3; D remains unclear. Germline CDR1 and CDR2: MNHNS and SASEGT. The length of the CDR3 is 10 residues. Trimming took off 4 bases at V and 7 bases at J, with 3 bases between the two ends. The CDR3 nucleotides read TGTGCCAGCAGTGTTTATACGCAGTATTTT. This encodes CASSVYTQYF.

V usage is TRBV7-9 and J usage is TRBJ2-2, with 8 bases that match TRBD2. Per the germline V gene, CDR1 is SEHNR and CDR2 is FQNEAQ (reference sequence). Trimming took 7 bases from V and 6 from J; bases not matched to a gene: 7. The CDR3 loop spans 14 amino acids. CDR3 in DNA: TGTGCCAGCACCCGACTAGCGACCGCCGGGGAGCTGTTTTTT. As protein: CASTRLATAGELFF.

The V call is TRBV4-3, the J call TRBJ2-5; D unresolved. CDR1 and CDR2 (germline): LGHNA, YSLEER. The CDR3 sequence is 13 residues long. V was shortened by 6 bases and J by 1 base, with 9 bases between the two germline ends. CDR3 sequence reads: CASSKSAQETQYF. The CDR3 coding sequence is TGCGCCAGCAGTAAAAGCGCCCAAGAGACCCAGTACTTC.

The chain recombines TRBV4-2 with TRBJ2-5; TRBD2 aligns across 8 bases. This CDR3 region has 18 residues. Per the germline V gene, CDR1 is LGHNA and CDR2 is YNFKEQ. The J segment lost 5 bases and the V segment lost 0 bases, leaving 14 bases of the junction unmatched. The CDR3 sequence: CASSQDGPGRGGHETQYF. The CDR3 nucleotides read TGTGCCAGCAGCCAAGATGGGCCCGGACGGGGGGGCCATGAGACCCAGTACTTC.

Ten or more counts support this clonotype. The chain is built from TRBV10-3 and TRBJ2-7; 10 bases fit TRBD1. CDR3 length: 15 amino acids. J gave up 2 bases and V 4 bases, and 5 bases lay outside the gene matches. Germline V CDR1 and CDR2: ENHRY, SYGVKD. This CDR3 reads CAISVTGTGAYEQYF. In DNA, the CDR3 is TGTGCCATCAGTGTAACCGGGACAGGGGCCTACGAGCAGTACTTC.

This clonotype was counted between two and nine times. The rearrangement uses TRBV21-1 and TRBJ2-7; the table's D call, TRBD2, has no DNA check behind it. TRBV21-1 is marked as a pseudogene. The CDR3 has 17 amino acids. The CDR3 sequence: CASSKATLSGGKNEQYF. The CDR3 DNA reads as TGTGCCAGCAGCAAAGCAACACTAAGCGGGGGGAAGAACGAGCAGTACTTC.

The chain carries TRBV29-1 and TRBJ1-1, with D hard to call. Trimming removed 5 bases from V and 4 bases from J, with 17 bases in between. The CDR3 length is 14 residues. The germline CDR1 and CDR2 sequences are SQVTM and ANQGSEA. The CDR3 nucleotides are TGCAGCGTTCCTGATCCATCAGAGTTCACTGAAGCTTTCTTT. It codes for CSVPDPSEFTEAFF. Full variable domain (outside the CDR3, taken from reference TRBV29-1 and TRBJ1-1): SAVISQKPSRDICQRGTSLTIQCQVDSQVTMMFWYRQQPGQSLTLIATANQGSEATYESGFVIDKFPISRPNLTFSTLTVSNMSPEDSSIYLCSVPDPSEFTEAFFGQGTRLTVV.

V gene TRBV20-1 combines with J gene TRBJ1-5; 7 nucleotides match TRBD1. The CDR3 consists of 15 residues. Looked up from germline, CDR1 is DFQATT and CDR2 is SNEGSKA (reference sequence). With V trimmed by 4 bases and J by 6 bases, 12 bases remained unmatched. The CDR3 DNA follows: TGCAGTGCTAAAAGTCCGGGACAGAGAATTCAGCCCCAGCATTTT. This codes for CSAKSPGQRIQPQHF.

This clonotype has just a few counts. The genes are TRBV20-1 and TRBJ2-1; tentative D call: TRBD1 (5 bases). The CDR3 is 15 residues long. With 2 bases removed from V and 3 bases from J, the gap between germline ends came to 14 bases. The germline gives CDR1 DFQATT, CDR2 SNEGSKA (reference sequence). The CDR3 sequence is CSARRSQGNYNEQFF. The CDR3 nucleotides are TGCAGTGCTAGAAGGTCGCAGGGTAACTACAATGAGCAGTTCTTC.

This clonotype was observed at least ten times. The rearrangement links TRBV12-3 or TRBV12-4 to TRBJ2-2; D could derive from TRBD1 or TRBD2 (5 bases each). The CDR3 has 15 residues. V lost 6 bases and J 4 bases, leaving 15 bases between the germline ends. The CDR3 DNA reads TGTGCCAGCAGCCCCACGGGGCGTCTCACCGGGGAGCTGTTTTTT. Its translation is CASSPTGRLTGELFF.

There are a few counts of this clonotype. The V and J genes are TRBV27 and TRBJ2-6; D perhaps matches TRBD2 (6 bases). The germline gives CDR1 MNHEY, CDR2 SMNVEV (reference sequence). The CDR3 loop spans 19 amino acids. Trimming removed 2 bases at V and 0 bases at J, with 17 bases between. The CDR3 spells CASSLVWRGKSSGANVLTF. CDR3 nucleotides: TGTGCCAGCAGTTTAGTATGGAGGGGCAAAAGCTCTGGGGCCAACGTCCTGACTTTC.

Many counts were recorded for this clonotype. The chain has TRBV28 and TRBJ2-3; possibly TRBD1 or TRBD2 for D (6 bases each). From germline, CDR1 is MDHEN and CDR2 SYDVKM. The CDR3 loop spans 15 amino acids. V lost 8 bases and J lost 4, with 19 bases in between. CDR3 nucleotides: TGTGCCAGCTCGGGGGACACCGGGGGAGCAGATACGCAGTATTTT. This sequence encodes CASSGDTGGADTQYF.

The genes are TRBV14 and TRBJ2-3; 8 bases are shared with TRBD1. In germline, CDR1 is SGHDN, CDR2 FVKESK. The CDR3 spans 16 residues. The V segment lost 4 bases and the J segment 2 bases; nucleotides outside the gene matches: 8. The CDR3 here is CASSPGQGRYTDTQYF. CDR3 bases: TGTGCCAGCAGCCCTGGACAGGGTCGTTACACAGATACGCAGTATTTT.

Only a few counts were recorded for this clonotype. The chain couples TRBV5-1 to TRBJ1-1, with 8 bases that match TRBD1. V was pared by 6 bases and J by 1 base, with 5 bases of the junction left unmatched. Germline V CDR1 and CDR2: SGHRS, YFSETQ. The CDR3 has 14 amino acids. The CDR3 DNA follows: TGCGCCAGCACCCCAGGACAGGGGAACACTGAAGCTTTCTTT. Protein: CASTPGQGNTEAFF. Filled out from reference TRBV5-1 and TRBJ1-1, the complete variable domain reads KAGVTQTPRYLIKTRGQQVTLSCSPISGHRSVSWYQQTPGQGLQFLFEYFSETQRNKGNFPGRFSGRQFSNSRSEMNVSTLELGDSALYLCASTPGQGNTEAFFGQGTRLTVV.

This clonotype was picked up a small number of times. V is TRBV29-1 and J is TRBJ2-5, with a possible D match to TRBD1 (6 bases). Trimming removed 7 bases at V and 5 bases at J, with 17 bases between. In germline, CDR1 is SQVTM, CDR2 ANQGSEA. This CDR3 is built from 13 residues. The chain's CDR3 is CSAHRDIRETQYF. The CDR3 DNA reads TGCAGCGCTCACCGGGACATCCGGGAGACCCAGTACTTC. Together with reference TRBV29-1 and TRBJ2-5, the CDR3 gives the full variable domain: SAVISQKPSRDICQRGTSLTIQCQVDSQVTMMFWYRQQPGQSLTLIATANQGSEATYESGFVIDKFPISRPNLTFSTLTVSNMSPEDSSIYLCSAHRDIRETQYFGPGTRLLVL.

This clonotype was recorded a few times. The CDR3 loop reads CASTRQVPYEQYF. The DNA of the CDR3 is TGTGCCAGCACCCGCCAGGTTCCCTACGAGCAGTACTTC. J is TRBJ2-7 and V is TRBV7-2; unclear D gene. Trimming removed 7 bases at V and 2 bases at J, with 12 bases between. The CDR3 covers 13 residues. Germline V gene data show CDR1 as SGHTA and CDR2 as FQGNSA. Variable domain in full (rest from reference TRBV7-2 and TRBJ2-7): GAGVSQSPSNKVTEKGKDVELRCDPISGHTALYWYRQSLGQGLEFLIYFQGNSAPDKSGLPSDRFSAERTGGSVSTLTIQRTQQEDSAVYLCASTRQVPYEQYFGPGTRLTVT.

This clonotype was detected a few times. CDR3 loop: CSAREGNTEAFF. The CDR3 DNA reads as TGCAGTGCTAGAGAAGGGAACACTGAAGCTTTCTTT. V is TRBV20-1 and J is TRBJ1-1; D unresolved. The CDR3 has 12 residues. Trimming cost V 0 bases and J 1 base, with 3 bases left between them. Per germline, CDR1 DFQATT and CDR2 SNEGSKA (reference sequence).

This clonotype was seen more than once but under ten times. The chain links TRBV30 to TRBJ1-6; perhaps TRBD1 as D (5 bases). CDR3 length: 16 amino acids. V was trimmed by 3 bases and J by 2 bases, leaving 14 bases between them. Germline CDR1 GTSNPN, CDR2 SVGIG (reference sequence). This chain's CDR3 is CAWSPGQGAYNSPLHF. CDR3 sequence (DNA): TGTGCCTGGAGCCCGGGGCAAGGCGCCTATAATTCACCCCTCCACTTT.

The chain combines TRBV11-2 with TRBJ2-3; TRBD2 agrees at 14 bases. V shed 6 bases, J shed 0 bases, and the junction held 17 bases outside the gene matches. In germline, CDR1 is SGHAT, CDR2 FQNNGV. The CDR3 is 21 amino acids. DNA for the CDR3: TGTGCCAGCAGTCTTCCTAGGTCCCCGGGACTAGCGGGAGCTAGCACAGATACGCAGTATTTT. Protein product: CASSLPRSPGLAGASTDTQYF.

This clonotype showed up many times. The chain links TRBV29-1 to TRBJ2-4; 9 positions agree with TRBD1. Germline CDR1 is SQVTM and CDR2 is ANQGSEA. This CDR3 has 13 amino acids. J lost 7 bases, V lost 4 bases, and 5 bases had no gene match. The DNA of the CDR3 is TGCAGCGTTGGGGAGACAGGGGGGAACATTCAGTACTTC. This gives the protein CSVGETGGNIQYF.

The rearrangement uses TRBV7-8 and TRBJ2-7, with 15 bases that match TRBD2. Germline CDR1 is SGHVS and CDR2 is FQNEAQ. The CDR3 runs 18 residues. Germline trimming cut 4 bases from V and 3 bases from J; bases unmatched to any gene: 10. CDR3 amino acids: CASSSWTSGRAASYEQYF. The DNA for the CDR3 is TGTGCCAGCAGCTCCTGGACTAGCGGGAGGGCCGCAAGCTACGAGCAGTACTTC. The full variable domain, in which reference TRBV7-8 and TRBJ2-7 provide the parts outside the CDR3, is GAGVSQSPRYKVAKRGQDVALRCDPISGHVSLFWYQQALGQGPEFLTYFQNEAQLDKSGLPSDRFFAERPEGSVSTLKIQRTQQEDSAVYLCASSSWTSGRAASYEQYFGPGTRLTVT.

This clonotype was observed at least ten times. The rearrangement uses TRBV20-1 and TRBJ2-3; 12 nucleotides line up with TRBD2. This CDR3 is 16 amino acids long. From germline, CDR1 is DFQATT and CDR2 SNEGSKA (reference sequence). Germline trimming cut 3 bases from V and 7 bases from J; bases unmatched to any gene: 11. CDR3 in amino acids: CSARELAGGLGNTQYF. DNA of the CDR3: TGCAGTGCTAGGGAACTAGCGGGGGGCCTCGGAAATACGCAGTATTTT.